Here is one TCR beta chain with its context. Its specificity is not known. Clones were sequenced by immunoSEQ multiplex PCR, and TCRdb holds only the in-frame ones, with some missing. The sample has over 100,000 clones; approximately 91% are singletons. The record originates from a study of T cell responses to AZD1222 COVID-19 vaccine. Germline assignment: CDR1 MNHEY and CDR2 SVGEGT. The CDR3 extends over 15 amino acids. The ends were cut back, 0 bases at V and 2 bases at J, with 8 bases in the middle. Overall study results and limits: Clonal diversity may have been underestimated in mostly white British donors. Regions left unmutated in variants are reportedly the target of nearly half of spike-specific TCRs.

This clonotype was sampled from an adult in good health. Sequencing used peripheral blood, obtained on day 0 of AZD1222 vaccination. The chain carries TRBV6-2 or TRBV6-3 and TRBJ1-3; no clear D. The CDR3 region has the DNA TGTGCCAGCAGTTACTCAGGAGGCGCTGGAAACACCATATATTTT. This sequence encodes CASSYSGGAGNTIYF.